This T cell receptor (beta chain) comes out of a study of T cell repertoires in cytomegalovirus infection. This clonotype was seen ten or more times. What it recognizes is unknown. TCRdb re-derived calls from the reads in MiXCR, one entry per CDR3 protein. The table has some 120,000 distinct CDR3 sequences, about a tenth seen once. V was pared by 0 bases and J by 4 bases, with 13 bases between. CDR1 and CDR2 (germline): LNHNV, YYDKDF (reference sequence). The CDR3 is 15 residues long. The rearrangement uses TRBV15 and TRBJ2-7; D tentatively fits TRBD1 or TRBD2 (5 bases each). Sample: PBMCs, sequenced either directly or after in vitro stimulation (not recorded which). The sequence came from a human donor in good health (CMV status not recorded). Some clones in this sample may be carry-over from other donors' samples. The chain's CDR3 is CATSRDRGPGYEQYV. The CDR3 DNA reads TGTGCCACCAGCAGAGATAGGGGACCCGGTTACGAGCAGTACGTC.